The text below deals with one TCR beta chain. The donors were in the approximately 120-subject validation cohort, distinct from the approximately 700-subject first cohort. TCRdb keeps only in-frame clones here, not all; method: immunoSEQ multiplex PCR. The table lists 150,000 to 200,000 clones, about 89% of them singletons. This sample is part of a study of cytomegalovirus exposure and HLA in healthy donors. This CDR3 is built from 14 residues. V gave up 6 bases and J gave up 5 bases, with 14 bases separating them. Germline lookup yields CDR1 SEHNR and CDR2 FQNEAQ (reference sequence). The sample comprised PBMCs. The sequence came from a man younger than 35 in good health and CMV-seropositive. The chain is built from TRBV7-9 and TRBJ2-1, with D possibly matching TRBD1 (6 bases). The DNA for the CDR3 is TGTGCCAGCAGTCCTAGGGCAGGGGACAATGAGCAGTTCTTC. This codes for CASSPRAGDNEQFF.